These T cell receptor beta chains were read from a single sample in a study of Ad26.COV2.S vaccination and SARS-CoV-2 variants. Method: immunoSEQ multiplex PCR; TCRdb's copy keeps in-frame clones and lacks some. The data show more than 300,000 clones, 86% seen once. The sequencing here drew on peripheral blood, taken in a trial of Ad26.COV2.S vaccine versus placebo. Source of these receptors: a person between 18 and 65 years old who received the Ad26.COV2.S COVID-19 vaccine or a placebo. Both conserved end residues are part of each CDR3. D genes are given only for firm matches. Clone size appears in some rows only: once, few, many, or a class for an expanded clone.

TRBJ2-4 - - TRBV5-1 CASSLALEVHKNIQYF TGCGCCAGCAGCTTGGCCCTCGAGGTTCACAAAAACATTCAGTACTTC
TRBJ2-5 - - TRBV7-9 CASSLVSGVEETQYF TGTGCCAGCAGCTTAGTGTCCGGGGTTGAGGAGACCCAGTACTTC
TRBJ2-2 - TRBD2 TRBV5-1 CASGRLSGTSGENTGELFF TGCGCCAGCGGCAGGCTATCCGGGACTAGCGGGGAGAACACCGGGGAGCTGTTTTTT
TRBJ2-5 - - TRBV18 CASSPREETQYF TGTGCCAGCTCACCACGAGAAGAGACCCAGTACTTC
TRBJ2-5 - - TRBV12-3/TRBV12-4 CASSFGRVETQYF TGTGCCAGCAGTTTTGGTAGGGTGGAGACCCAGTACTTC
TRBJ2-2 - TRBD2 TRBV24-1 CATSDFRTSGGRNTGELFF TGTGCCACCAGTGATTTCCGGACTAGCGGGGGCCGGAACACCGGGGAGCTGTTTTTT
TRBJ2-6 - - TRBV27 CASSSNSGANVLTF TGTGCCAGCAGTTCCAACTCTGGGGCCAACGTCCTGACTTTC
TRBJ1-5 - TRBD1 TRBV28 CASSGGTGEDQPQHF TGTGCCAGCAGTGGGGGGACAGGGGAAGATCAGCCCCAGCATTTT
TRBJ2-5 - - TRBV18 CASSTGHSAETQYF TGTGCCAGCTCAACGGGACACTCGGCGGAGACCCAGTACTTC
TRBJ1-2 - TRBD1 TRBV5-1 CASSASGRGTDGYTF TGCGCCAGCAGCGCAAGCGGCAGGGGGACAGATGGCTACACCTTC
TRBJ1-6 - - TRBV28 CASSPSDRNSPLHF TGTGCCAGCAGTCCCTCCGACAGGAATTCACCCCTCCACTTT
TRBJ2-7 once TRBD2 TRBV28 CASSSSPGLAGVIYEQYF TGTGCCAGCAGTTCCTCTCCTGGACTAGCGGGAGTAATTTACGAGCAGTACTTC
TRBJ1-6 few - TRBV7-9 CASSLGQENSPLHF TGTGCCAGCAGCTTAGGACAAGAGAATTCACCCCTCCACTTT
TRBJ1-2 - - TRBV28 CASGAGPRNYGYTF TGTGCCAGCGGTGCGGGGCCTCGGAACTATGGCTACACCTTC
TRBJ1-1 - TRBD1 TRBV7-9 CASSPGQGTVWNTEAFF TGTGCCAGCAGTCCCGGACAGGGAACGGTGTGGAACACTGAAGCTTTCTTT
TRBJ1-1 - - TRBV4-1 CASSQDGGMNTEAFF TGCGCCAGCAGCCAAGACGGGGGGATGAACACTGAAGCTTTCTTT
TRBJ2-1 - TRBD2 TRBV7-2 CASSFGSGRSLEQFF TGTGCCAGCAGCTTTGGTAGCGGGAGAAGTCTTGAGCAGTTCTTC
TRBJ2-3 - - TRBV27 CASSLRRELTDTQYF TGTGCCAGCAGTTTGCGGAGGGAGCTCACAGATACGCAGTATTTT
TRBJ2-1 - TRBD2 TRBV18 CASSLAGANEQFF TGTGCCAGCTCACTAGCGGGGGCCAATGAGCAGTTCTTC
TRBJ2-7 once TRBD1 TRBV11-2 CASTGQPTSYEQYF TGTGCCAGCACGGGACAGCCTACCTCCTACGAGCAGTACTTC
TRBJ2-7 - - TRBV11-2 CASSRGGPAGEQYF TGTGCCAGCAGCCGAGGCGGCCCGGCAGGCGAGCAGTACTTC
TRBJ1-5 - - TRBV28 CASSSTVREPQHF TGTGCCAGCAGTTCGACTGTCCGTGAGCCCCAGCATTTT
TRBJ2-1 few TRBD2 TRBV5-1 CASSYGIAGGAYNEQFF TGCGCCAGCAGCTACGGGATAGCGGGAGGGGCCTACAATGAGCAGTTCTTC
TRBJ2-7 - TRBD2 TRBV28 CASRGGLAGVGEQYF TGTGCCAGCAGGGGGGGACTAGCGGGAGTGGGTGAGCAGTACTTC
TRBJ2-6 - - TRBV6-5 CATQRREANVLTF TGTGCCACCCAGCGTCGGGAGGCCAACGTCCTGACTTTC
TRBJ2-3 - TRBD2 TRBV7-6 CASSQGASGGVYGTDTQYF TGTGCCAGCAGCCAAGGGGCTAGCGGGGGGGTATACGGCACAGATACGCAGTATTTT